This is a list of T cell receptor beta chains from one sample in a study of T cells in Graves' hyperthyroidism and ophthalmopathy. TCRdb redid the calling of the multiplex PCR reads with MiXCR, one entry per CDR3 protein. The sample carries 650,000 to 750,000 distinct CDR3 sequences, around 13% recorded once. What was sequenced was blood. These receptors all come from a woman aged 18-35 years with Graves' hyperthyroidism. Each CDR3 is given with its conserved first and last residue. A D gene is named only where the DNA matches it firmly. Clone size is given for some rows only: seen once, a few or many times, or a class if the clone is expanded.

size	D	V	J	DNA	CDR3
-	TRBD2	TRBV9	TRBJ2-1	TGTGCCAGCAGCGGGACGGGAGGGCCCAACAATGAGCAGTTCTTC	CASSGTGGPNNEQFF
few	-	TRBV7-2	TRBJ2-3	TGTGCCAGCAGCTCCAACACCGTAGCCACAGATACGCAGTATTTT	CASSSNTVATDTQYF
-	-	TRBV7-6	TRBJ1-4	TGTGCCAGCAGTCAGGGGTATGGTGAAAAACTGTTTTTT	CASSQGYGEKLFF
few	-	TRBV9	TRBJ1-2	TGTGCCAGCAGCGTAGCCCCCTCCCGACACTCCTATGGCTACACCTTC	CASSVAPSRHSYGYTF
-	TRBD2	TRBV5-1	TRBJ2-1	TGCGCCACCCGAGCCACCACAGCGGGAGGCTCCTCCTACAATGAGCAGTTCTTC	CATRATTAGGSSYNEQFF
few	-	TRBV7-9	TRBJ1-3	TGTGCCAGCAGCTCCCCGGACAGAGCTGGAAACACCATATATTTT	CASSSPDRAGNTIYF
many	TRBD2	TRBV27	TRBJ2-1	TGTGCCAGCAGACTAGCGGGGCAAAAGCAGTTCTTC	CASRLAGQKQFF
-	-	TRBV24-1	TRBJ2-5	TGTGCCACCAGTGATCGACGACCGGAGACCCAGTACTTC	CATSDRRPETQYF
many	TRBD1	TRBV27	TRBJ2-7	TGTGCCAGCAGTTTATACGGGACAGGGGCCTACGAGCAGTACTTC	CASSLYGTGAYEQYF
-	-	TRBV28	TRBJ2-1	TGTGCCACCAGTGGCGATTCGGACTCCTACAATGAGCAGTTCTTC	CATSGDSDSYNEQFF
-	TRBD1	TRBV9	TRBJ1-1	TGTGCCAGCAGCGGATTAGACAGGGCCACTGAAGCTTTCTTT	CASSGLDRATEAFF
-	-	TRBV5-8	TRBJ1-1	TGTGCCAGCAGCTTTGAGTCCCCCACTGAAGCTTTCTTT	CASSFESPTEAFF
many	-	TRBV5-1	TRBJ2-1	TGCGCCAGCAGCTTGGCCTCGGGGGACAGATACAATGAGCAGTTCTTC	CASSLASGDRYNEQFF
many	-	TRBV20-1	TRBJ1-2	TGCAGTGCTGCCATAGGACAGCTAAACTATGGCTACACCTTC	CSAAIGQLNYGYTF
many	TRBD2	TRBV6-2/TRBV6-3	TRBJ2-5	TGTGCCAGCAGTTGGGTGACTAGCGGACAAGAGACCCAGTACTTC	CASSWVTSGQETQYF
many	-	TRBV7-9	TRBJ2-7	TGTGCCAGCAGCTTAGCGAGATATCGTGACACCGACTACGAGCAGTACTTC	CASSLARYRDTDYEQYF
-	TRBD1	TRBV7-9	TRBJ2-7	TGTGCCAGCAGCCCACACCCGAGGGACAGCAACTACGAGCAGTACTTC	CASSPHPRDSNYEQYF
many	-	TRBV24-1	TRBJ2-2	TGTGCCACCTTACAGCCTAACACCGGGGAGCTGTTTTTT	CATLQPNTGELFF
many	TRBD2	TRBV2	TRBJ2-7	TGTGCCGGTAGACTCAGCGGGACCTCCTACGAGCAGTACTTC	CAGRLSGTSYEQYF
many	TRBD1	TRBV27	TRBJ2-7	TGTGCCAGCAGTTCATCCCGGGACAGAACCTACGAGCAGTACTTC	CASSSSRDRTYEQYF
-	TRBD1	TRBV6-4	TRBJ1-2	TGTGCCAGCAGTGCCCGACCGGGACAGGGCCGATTATTCTACACCTTC	CASSARPGQGRLFYTF
few	TRBD2	TRBV19	TRBJ2-1	TGTGCCAGTAACATCCGGGGACTATACAATGAGCAGTTCTTC	CASNIRGLYNEQFF
-	-	TRBV6-2/TRBV6-3	TRBJ2-1	TGTGCCAGCAGTTACTCGTTTCCTAGGCAGTTCTTC	CASSYSFPRQFF
few	-	TRBV7-9	TRBJ2-3	TGTGCCAGCAGCTTAGCGATAGGGACCACAGATACGCAGTATTTT	CASSLAIGTTDTQYF
few	TRBD1	TRBV30	TRBJ1-5	TGTGCCTGGAGTGAACAGGGGGGTCAGCCCCAGCATTTT	CAWSEQGGQPQHF
many	TRBD2	TRBV3-1	TRBJ2-1	TGTGCCAGCAGCCGCGGGAGGGCCAGCAATGAGCAGTTCTTC	CASSRGRASNEQFF
-	-	TRBV29-1	TRBJ2-7	TGCAGCGTTGAATTCGGCTCCTACGAGCAGTACTTC	CSVEFGSYEQYF
many	-	TRBV29-1	TRBJ1-2	TGCAGCGTTGAGAGGTGGGGCTATGGCTACACCTTC	CSVERWGYGYTF
-	TRBD1	TRBV14	TRBJ2-7	TGTGCCAGCAGCCGAACAGGGGTGGCCTACGAGCAGTACTTC	CASSRTGVAYEQYF
many	-	TRBV3-1	TRBJ2-3	TGTGCCAGCAGCCAAGACGGACAGCTTTCCTACACAGATACGCAGTATTTT	CASSQDGQLSYTDTQYF
once	-	TRBV9	TRBJ2-1	TGTGCCAGCAGCGTAGAGGGGTTACTTGTACGCGATGAGCAGTTCTTC	CASSVEGLLVRDEQFF
-	-	TRBV20-1	TRBJ2-1	TGCAGTGCAATATACAATGAGCAGTTCTTC	CSAIYNEQFF
few	-	TRBV19	TRBJ2-3	TGTGCCAGTAGTATACACCCCGGACAGTCTAACACAGATACGCAGTATTTT	CASSIHPGQSNTDTQYF
many	TRBD1	TRBV27	TRBJ2-7	TGTGCCAGCAGTTATGGGACAGGGGCAACGGAGCAGTACTTC	CASSYGTGATEQYF
-	-	TRBV6-1	TRBJ1-6	TGTGCCAGCAGTAACACGAATAATTCACCCCTCCACTTT	CASSNTNNSPLHF
few	-	TRBV13	TRBJ2-2	TGTGCCAGCAGCTTAGAGTTCGGGGAGCTGTTTTTT	CASSLEFGELFF
many	TRBD1	TRBV11-2	TRBJ2-1	TGTGCCAGCAGCCGTCCCGGGACAGGGTATGAGCAGTTCTTC	CASSRPGTGYEQFF
many	-	TRBV28	TRBJ2-7	TGTGCCAGCAGTTCCCCGAACTCGGAGGAGCAGTACTTC	CASSSPNSEEQYF
-	-	TRBV3-1	TRBJ2-3	TGTGCCAGCAGCCAACTCGACAGTCCGTGGTGGTATTTT	CASSQLDSPWWYF
-	TRBD2	TRBV7-8	TRBJ2-3	TGTGCCAGCAGCCCCGATAGCGGGAAGGGAACAGATACGCAGTATTTT	CASSPDSGKGTDTQYF